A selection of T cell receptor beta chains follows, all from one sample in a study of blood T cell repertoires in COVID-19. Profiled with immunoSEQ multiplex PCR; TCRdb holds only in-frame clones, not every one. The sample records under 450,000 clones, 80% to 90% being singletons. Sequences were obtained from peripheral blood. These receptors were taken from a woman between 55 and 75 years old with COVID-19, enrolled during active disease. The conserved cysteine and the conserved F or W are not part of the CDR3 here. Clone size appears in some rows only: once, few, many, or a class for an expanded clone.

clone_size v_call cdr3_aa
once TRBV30 AWSVPAGGPDTQY
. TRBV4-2 ASSRAGGTSTDTQY
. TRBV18 ASSLSSGANVLT
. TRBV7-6 ASSLAGTGAFEQY
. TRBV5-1 ASSWDFTGELF
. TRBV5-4 ASSLGGSNEKLF
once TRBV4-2 ASSQGFGQGAGYT
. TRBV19 ASISLDRGQNGYT
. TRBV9 ASSVDAGTGRHKLF
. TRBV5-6 ASSLTSGGTGELF
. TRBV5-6 ASSLAGGRTEAF
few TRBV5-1 ASSLAGGETQY
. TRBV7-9 ASSFGEELF
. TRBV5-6 ASSFRPGQDYEQY
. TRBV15 ATSPAPGHRPGNRAF
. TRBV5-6 ASSPVANTGELF
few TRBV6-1 ASSEQGTAQETQY
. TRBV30 AWSSSDYTDTQY
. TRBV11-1 ASSLGLAGEETQY
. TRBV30 ASSERGQVKLF
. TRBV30 AWRRGETQY
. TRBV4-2 ASSLDRGRHYEQY
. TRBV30 AWRGVSSYNEQF
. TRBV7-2 ASSLVGANNQPQH
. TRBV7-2 ASSLAGTGLYGYT
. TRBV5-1 ASSLTSGNTEAF
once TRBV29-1 SVERDTDTQY
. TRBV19 ASSIFLGHQPQH
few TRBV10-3 AISPGTSDEQF
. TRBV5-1 ASSLVTVWGQGFYDEQF
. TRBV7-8 ASSLLGTGPNYGYT
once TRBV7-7 ASSPGDSSYNEQF
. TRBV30 AWSLSYGYT
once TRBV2 ASSEGQGALYGYT
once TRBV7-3 ASSLNIRSEMNTEAF
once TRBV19 ASNLGGEKLF
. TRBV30 AWSGGLGKNIQY
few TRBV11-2 ASSSRLGEWTEAF
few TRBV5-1 ASSLGQGKDTQY
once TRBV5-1 ASRGLANAGELF
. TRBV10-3 AISDHRVNTDTQY
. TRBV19 ASLKTLNTGELF
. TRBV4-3 ASSQALRQGAPDTQY
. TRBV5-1 ASSFVGSGGNEQY
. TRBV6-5 ASRDRYYEQY
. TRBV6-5 ASSSSGPGDGYT
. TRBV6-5 ASSYSGQGNYGYT
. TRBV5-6 ASSPHLSADTQY
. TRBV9 ASSVGTGTMSYT
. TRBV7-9 ASSPRRAEDGNTIY
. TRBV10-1 ASSESDSYYEQY
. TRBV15 ATSRDPRGGHSDTQY
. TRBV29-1 SATDRQETQY